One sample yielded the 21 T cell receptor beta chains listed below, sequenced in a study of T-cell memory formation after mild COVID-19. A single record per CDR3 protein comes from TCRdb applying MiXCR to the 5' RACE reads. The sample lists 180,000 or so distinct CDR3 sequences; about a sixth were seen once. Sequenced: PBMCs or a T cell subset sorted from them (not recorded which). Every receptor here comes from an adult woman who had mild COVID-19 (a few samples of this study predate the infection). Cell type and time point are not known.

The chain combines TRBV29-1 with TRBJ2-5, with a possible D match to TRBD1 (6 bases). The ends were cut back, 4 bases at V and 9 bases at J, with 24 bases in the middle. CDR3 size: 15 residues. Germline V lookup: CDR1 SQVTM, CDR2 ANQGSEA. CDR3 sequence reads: CSVGGPDRISKPQYF. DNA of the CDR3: TGCAGCGTTGGGGGGCCGGACAGAATCTCGAAACCCCAGTACTTC.

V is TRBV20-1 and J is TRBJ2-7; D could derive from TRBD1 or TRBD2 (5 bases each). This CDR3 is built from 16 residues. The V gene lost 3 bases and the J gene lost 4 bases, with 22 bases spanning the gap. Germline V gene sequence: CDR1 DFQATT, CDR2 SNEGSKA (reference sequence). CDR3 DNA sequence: TGCAGTGCTAGGGACACCCATACCGGGGCCCTTTACGAGCAGTACTTC. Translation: CSARDTHTGALYEQYF.

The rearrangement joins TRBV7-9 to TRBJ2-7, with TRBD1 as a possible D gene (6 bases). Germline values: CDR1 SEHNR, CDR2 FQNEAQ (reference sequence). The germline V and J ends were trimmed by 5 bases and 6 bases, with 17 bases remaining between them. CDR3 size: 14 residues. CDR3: CASSLLGAYTEQYF. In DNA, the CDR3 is TGTGCCAGCAGCCTCCTGGGGGCTTATACCGAGCAGTACTTC.

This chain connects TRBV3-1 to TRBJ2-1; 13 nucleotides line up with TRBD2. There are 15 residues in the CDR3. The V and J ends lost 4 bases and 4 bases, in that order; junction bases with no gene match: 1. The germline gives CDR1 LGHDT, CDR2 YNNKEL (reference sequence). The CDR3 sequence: CASSRLAGGYNEQFF. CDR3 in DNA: TGTGCCAGCAGCCGACTAGCGGGGGGATACAATGAGCAGTTCTTC.

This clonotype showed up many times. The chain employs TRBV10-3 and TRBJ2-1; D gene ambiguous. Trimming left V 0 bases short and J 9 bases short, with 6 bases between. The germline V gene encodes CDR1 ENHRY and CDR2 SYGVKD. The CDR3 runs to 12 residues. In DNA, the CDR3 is TGTGCCATCAGTGAGTCGCTCTCTGAGCAGTTCTTC. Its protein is CAISESLSEQFF.

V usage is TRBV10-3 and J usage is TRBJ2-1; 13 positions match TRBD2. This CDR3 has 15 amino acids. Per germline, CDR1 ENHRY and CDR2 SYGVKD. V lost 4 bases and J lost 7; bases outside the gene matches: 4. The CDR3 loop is CAISVGTSGVNEQFF. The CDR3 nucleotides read TGTGCCATCAGTGTCGGGACTAGCGGGGTTAATGAGCAGTTCTTC.

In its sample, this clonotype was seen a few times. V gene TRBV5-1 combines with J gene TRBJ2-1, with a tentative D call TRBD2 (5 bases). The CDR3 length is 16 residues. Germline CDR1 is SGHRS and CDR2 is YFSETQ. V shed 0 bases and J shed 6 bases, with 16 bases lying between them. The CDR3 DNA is TGCGCCAGCAGCTTGGAGGGCACTAGAATGAGCAATGAGCAGTTCTTC. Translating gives CASSLEGTRMSNEQFF. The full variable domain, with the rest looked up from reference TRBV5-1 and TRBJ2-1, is KAGVTQTPRYLIKTRGQQVTLSCSPISGHRSVSWYQQTPGQGLQFLFEYFSETQRNKGNFPGRFSGRQFSNSRSEMNVSTLELGDSALYLCASSLEGTRMSNEQFFGPGTRLTVL.

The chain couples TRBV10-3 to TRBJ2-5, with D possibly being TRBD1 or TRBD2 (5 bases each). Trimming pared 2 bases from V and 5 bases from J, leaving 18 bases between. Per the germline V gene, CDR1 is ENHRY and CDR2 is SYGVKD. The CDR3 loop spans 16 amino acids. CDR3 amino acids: CAISEGMGRAIETQYF. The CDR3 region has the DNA TGTGCCATCAGTGAGGGGATGGGACGTGCAATTGAGACCCAGTACTTC.

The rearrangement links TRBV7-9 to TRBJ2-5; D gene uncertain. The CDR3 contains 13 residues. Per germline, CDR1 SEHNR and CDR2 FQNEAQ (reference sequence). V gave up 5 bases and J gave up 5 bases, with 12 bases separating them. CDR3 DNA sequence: TGTGCCAGCAGCCTCCCCGGGTGGGAGACCCAGTACTTC. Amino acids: CASSLPGWETQYF. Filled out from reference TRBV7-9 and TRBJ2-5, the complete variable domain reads DTGVSQNPRHKITKRGQNVTFRCDPISEHNRLYWYRQTLGQGPEFLTYFQNEAQLEKSRLLSDRFSAERPKGSFSTLEIQRTEQGDSAMYLCASSLPGWETQYFGPGTRLLVL.

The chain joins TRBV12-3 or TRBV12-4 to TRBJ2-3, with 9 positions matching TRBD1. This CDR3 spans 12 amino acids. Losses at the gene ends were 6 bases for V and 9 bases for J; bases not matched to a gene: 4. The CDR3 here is CASRSTGGTQYF. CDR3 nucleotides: TGTGCCAGCAGATCGACAGGGGGAACGCAGTATTTT.

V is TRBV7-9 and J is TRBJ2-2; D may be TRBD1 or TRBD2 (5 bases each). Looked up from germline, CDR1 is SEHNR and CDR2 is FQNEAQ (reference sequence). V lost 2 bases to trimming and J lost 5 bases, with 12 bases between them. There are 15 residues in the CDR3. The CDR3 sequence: CASSLRGTTTGELFF. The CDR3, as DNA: TGTGCCAGCAGCTTACGGGGCACGACGACCGGGGAGCTGTTTTTT.

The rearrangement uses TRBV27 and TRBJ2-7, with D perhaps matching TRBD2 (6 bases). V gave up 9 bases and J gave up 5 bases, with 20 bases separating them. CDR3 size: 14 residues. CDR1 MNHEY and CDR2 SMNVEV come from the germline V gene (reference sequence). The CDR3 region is CASKTQGGEHEQYF. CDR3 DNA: TGTGCCAGTAAGACCCAGGGAGGCGAACACGAGCAGTACTTC.

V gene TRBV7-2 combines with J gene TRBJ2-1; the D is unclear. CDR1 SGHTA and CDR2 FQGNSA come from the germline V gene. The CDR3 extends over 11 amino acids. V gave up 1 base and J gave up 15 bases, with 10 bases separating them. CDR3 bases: TGTGCCAGCAGCTTAGGCGCTAGTCCGTTCTTC. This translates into CASSLGASPFF.

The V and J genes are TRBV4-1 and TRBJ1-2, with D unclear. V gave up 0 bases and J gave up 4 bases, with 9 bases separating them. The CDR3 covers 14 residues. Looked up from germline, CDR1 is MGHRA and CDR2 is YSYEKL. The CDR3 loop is CASSQEGQVYGYTF. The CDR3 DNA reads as TGCGCCAGCAGCCAAGAAGGGCAGGTCTATGGCTACACCTTC.

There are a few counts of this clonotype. This chain's CDR3 is CASSLNRETGELFF. CDR3 DNA: TGCGCCAGCAGCTTAAACAGGGAGACCGGGGAGCTGTTTTTT. The V call is TRBV5-1, the J call TRBJ2-2, with D possibly matching TRBD1 (6 bases). CDR1 and CDR2 (germline): SGHRS, YFSETQ. The CDR3 has 14 residues. The V gene lost 2 bases and the J gene lost 5 bases, with 10 bases spanning the gap. The whole variable domain, filled in from reference TRBV5-1 and TRBJ2-2, reads KAGVTQTPRYLIKTRGQQVTLSCSPISGHRSVSWYQQTPGQGLQFLFEYFSETQRNKGNFPGRFSGRQFSNSRSEMNVSTLELGDSALYLCASSLNRETGELFFGEGSRLTVL.

CDR3 sequence reads: CASSGRAGEKLFF. The DNA for the CDR3 is TGTGCCAGCAGTGGCAGGGCCGGGGAAAAACTGTTTTTT. V usage is TRBV25-1 and J usage is TRBJ1-4; a possible D gene is TRBD1 (5 bases). The CDR3 totals 13 residues. CDR1 MGHDK and CDR2 SYGVNS come from the germline V gene. Trimming removed 4 bases from V and 8 bases from J, with 11 bases in between.

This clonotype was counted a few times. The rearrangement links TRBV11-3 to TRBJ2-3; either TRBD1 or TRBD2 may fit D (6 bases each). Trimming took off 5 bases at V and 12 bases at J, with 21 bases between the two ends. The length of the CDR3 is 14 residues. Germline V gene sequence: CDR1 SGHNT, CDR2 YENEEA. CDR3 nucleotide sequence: TGTGCCAGCAGCCCGTCGGGGGCCTCCAGGGCACAGTATTTT. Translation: CASSPSGASRAQYF.

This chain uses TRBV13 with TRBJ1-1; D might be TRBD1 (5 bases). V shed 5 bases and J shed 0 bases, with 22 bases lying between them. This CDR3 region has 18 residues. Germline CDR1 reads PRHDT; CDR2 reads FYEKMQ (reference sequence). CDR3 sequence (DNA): TGTGCCAGCAGCGGCGCCGGGACGTTCCTGGGGCTGAACACTGAAGCTTTCTTT. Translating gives CASSGAGTFLGLNTEAFF.

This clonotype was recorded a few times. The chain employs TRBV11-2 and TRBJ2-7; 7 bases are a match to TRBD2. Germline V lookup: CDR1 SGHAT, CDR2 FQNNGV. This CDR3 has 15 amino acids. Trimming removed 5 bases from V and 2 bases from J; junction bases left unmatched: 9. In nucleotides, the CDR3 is TGTGCCAGCAGCCGAGGAGCGGGACGAGCCTACGAGCAGTACTTC. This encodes CASSRGAGRAYEQYF.

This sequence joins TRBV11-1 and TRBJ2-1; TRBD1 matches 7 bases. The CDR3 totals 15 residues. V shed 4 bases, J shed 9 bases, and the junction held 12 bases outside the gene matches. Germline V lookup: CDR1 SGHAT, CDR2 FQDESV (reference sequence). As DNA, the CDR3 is TGTGCCAGCAGCTCCCCCGGGACAGCACAACGTGAGCAGTTCTTC. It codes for CASSSPGTAQREQFF.

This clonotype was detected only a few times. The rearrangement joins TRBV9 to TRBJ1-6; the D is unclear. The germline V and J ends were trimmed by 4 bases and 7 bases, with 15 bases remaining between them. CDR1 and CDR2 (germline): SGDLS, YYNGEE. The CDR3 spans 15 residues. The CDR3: CASSPRTSLNSPLHF. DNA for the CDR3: TGTGCCAGCAGCCCCCGGACGAGCCTAAATTCACCCCTCCACTTT.